This TCR beta chain was recovered during a study of blood T cell repertoires in COVID-19. Study-wide background: Researchers got acute and convalescent COVID-19 samples from the United States, Italy and Spain. From T cells, B-cell-depleted T cells, or PBMCs came the material, which was cDNA or gDNA.

Seattle patients were enrolled while actively infected and followed longitudinally. As handled by the study authors: For nucleated cells, counts were estimated from reference gene primer amplification. Sequencing used immunoSEQ multiplex PCR; TCRdb keeps in-frame clones, though not all of them. V and J calls plus clone size are reproduced from that table; the DNA served to infer D and trimming. Of hundreds of thousands of clones in the sample, about 88% are singletons; the top ten hold 10% to 15%. Unmatched junction bases numbered 5, after V lost 5 bases and J lost 3 bases. The CDR3 totals 14 residues. The germline V gene encodes CDR1 MNHEY and CDR2 SVGAGI.

V usage is TRBV6-5 and J usage is TRBJ1-2; TRBD1 matches at 8 bases. Sequenced input: peripheral blood. The sequence was obtained from a woman in her 70s with COVID-19, enrolled during active disease. The CDR3 bases are TGTGCCAGCAGTAGGACAGGGACGGACTATGGCTACACCTTC. Translated: CASSRTGTDYGYTF.